The clone carrying this T cell receptor beta chain was seen only a few times. Germline V gene sequence: CDR1 LGHNA, CDR2 YSLEER. Between the trimmed V and J ends, which lost 0 bases and 4 bases, there was a span of 15 bases. The CDR3 sequence is 16 residues long. These data come from a study of T cells in Graves' hyperthyroidism and ophthalmopathy. What was amplified from RNA transcripts were TCR beta CDR3 regions. With the HTBI primer set, the TCR CDR3 went through a first round of RT-PCR. TCRdb passed the multiplex PCR reads through MiXCR, listing each CDR3 protein once. The sample yields about 210,000 distinct CDR3 sequences, roughly 17% seen once.

The receptor was derived from a man over 45 with Graves' hyperthyroidism. The rearrangement links TRBV4-3 to TRBJ1-1; D is ambiguous. Sequencing was performed on blood. CDR3 DNA sequence: TGCGCCAGCAGCCAAGATCGGGAGGGAAGGAGCACTGAAGCTTTCTTT. Translated: CASSQDREGRSTEAFF.